In its sample, the clone carrying this T cell receptor (beta chain) ranks as medium-sized. Its target is not known. This CDR3 contains 14 residues. J gave up 5 bases and V 6 bases, and 12 bases lay outside the gene matches. Germline V gives CDR1 SQVTM, CDR2 ANQGSEA. Individual TCR cDNA molecules each bore their own unique molecular identifier. Each CDR3 protein gets one entry after TCRdb re-called the 5' RACE reads with MiXCR. The sample has about 7,000 distinct CDR3 sequences; around 15% are singletons. The data are from a study of spatial heterogeneity in lung cancer. Study-level background: The study observed each unique TCR and UMI combination more than ten times on average in raw reads. Study results and caveats: Intratumoral expanded alpha and beta TCR counts were found to track tumor mutation counts. Ubiquitous expanded TCR counts tracked ubiquitous nonsynonymous mutations; regional expanded TCR counts tracked regional nonsynonymous mutations.

As to time point: sample taken at primary tumor resection. Unsorted whole RNA samples from tumor, nontumor lung or frozen PBMC were sequenced. The chain carries TRBV29-1 and TRBJ1-1, with 7 positions matching TRBD1. The sequence was collected from a female donor with early-stage non-small cell lung cancer. This specimen consisted of lung tumor tissue, obtained at surgery. The CDR3 DNA reads as TGCAGCGTCCGCCCTTACAGGGGAATAACTGAAGCTTTCTTT. Translation: CSVRPYRGITEAFF.